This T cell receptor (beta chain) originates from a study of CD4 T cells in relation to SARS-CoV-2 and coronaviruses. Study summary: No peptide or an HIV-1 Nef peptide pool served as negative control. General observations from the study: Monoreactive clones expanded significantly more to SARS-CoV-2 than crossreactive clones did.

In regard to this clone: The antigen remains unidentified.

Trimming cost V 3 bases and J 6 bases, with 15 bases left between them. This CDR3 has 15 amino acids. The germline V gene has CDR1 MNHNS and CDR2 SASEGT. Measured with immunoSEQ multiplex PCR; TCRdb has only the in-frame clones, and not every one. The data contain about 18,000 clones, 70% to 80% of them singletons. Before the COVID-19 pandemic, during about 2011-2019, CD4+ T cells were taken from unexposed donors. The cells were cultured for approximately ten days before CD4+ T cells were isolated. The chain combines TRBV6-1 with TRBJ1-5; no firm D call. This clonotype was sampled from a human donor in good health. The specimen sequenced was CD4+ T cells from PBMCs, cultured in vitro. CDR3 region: CASSELYWVFQPQHF. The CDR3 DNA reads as TGTGCCAGCAGTGAGTTGTATTGGGTGTTTCAGCCCCAGCATTTT.